Presented here are 20 T cell receptor beta chains from one specimen sequenced in a study of vaccination and CD4 T cells after COVID-19 (dated by TCRdb to between 2021 and 2022). Their recognized antigens are unknown. Receptors were amplified or captured by PCR. Instrument on record: Illumina iSeq 100. DNA from cultured CD4+ T cells was subjected to TCR sequencing with the Oncomine TCR Beta short-read assay at the Johns Hopkins FTIC core. The raw public reads went through TCRdb reprocessing: fastp at Q25, MiXCR clone calling, in-frame beta chains kept. Rows with a matching CDR3 protein are joined into one entry that keeps the most common DNA and genes. Within this sample are about 14,000 distinct CDR3 sequences, with more than 40% of them counted one time only. The ten largest account for under 20% of the sample. The sample's treatment or condition label, in plain terms: approximately nine-day PBMC culture with coronavirus spike peptide pools or control peptides (ViraFEST assay).

Sequencing used cultured CD4+ T cells from blood. The receptor set was obtained from a human donor with COVID-19.

This clonotype showed up just a few times. This chain uses TRBV20-1 with TRBJ2-3, with 7 bases that match TRBD1. The CDR3 covers 13 residues. Per germline, CDR1 DFQATT and CDR2 SNEGSKA (reference sequence). V was pared by 2 bases and J by 3 bases, with 2 bases of the junction left unmatched. The CDR3: CSARTTGTDTQYF. For the CDR3, the DNA is TGCAGTGCTAGAACGACAGGGACAGATACGCAGTATTTT.

The J gene is TRBJ1-2, the V gene TRBV6-5; D gene ambiguous. V shed 2 bases and J shed 6 bases, with 7 bases lying between them. CDR3 length: 12 amino acids. From germline, CDR1 is MNHEY and CDR2 SVGAGI. CDR3 amino acids: CASSYGGNGYTF. The DNA of the CDR3 is TGTGCCAGCAGTTACGGCGGGAATGGCTACACCTTC.

The chain has TRBV6-2 or TRBV6-3 and TRBJ1-2; D possibly corresponds to TRBD1 (6 bases). The CDR3 covers 16 residues. V shed 6 bases and J shed 4 bases, with 21 bases lying between them. Germline V gene sequence: CDR1 MNHEY, CDR2 SVGEGT. CDR3 sequence: CASSLDWTVDTYGYTF. CDR3 in DNA: TGTGCCAGCAGCCTCGATTGGACAGTCGATACCTATGGCTACACCTTC.

The gene calls are TRBV7-2 and TRBJ2-7; 9 bases match TRBD1. The CDR3 spans 15 residues. The junction had 1 base not matched to a gene; V was cut back by 1 base and J by 0 bases. Per germline, CDR1 SGHTA and CDR2 FQGNSA. The CDR3 protein is CASSLDRGLSYEQYF. CDR3 nucleotides: TGTGCCAGCAGCTTAGACAGGGGGCTCTCCTACGAGCAGTACTTC.

This clonotype came up a few times. CDR3 protein: CASRLPPTGVNSPLHF. CDR3 in DNA: TGTGCCAGCAGACTACCCCCCACAGGGGTCAATTCACCCCTCCACTTT. This chain uses TRBV6-2 or TRBV6-3 with TRBJ1-6; 7 bases are shared with TRBD1. The junction had 12 bases not matched to a gene; V was cut back by 6 bases and J by 7 bases. Germline CDR1 reads MNHEY; CDR2 reads SVGEGT. This CDR3 comprises 16 residues.

This clonotype was detected only a few times. The V and J genes are TRBV15 and TRBJ1-1; no reliable D call. Germline lookup yields CDR1 LNHNV and CDR2 YYDKDF (reference sequence). This CDR3 has 15 residues. Between the trimmed V and J ends, which lost 0 bases and 10 bases, there was a span of 18 bases. CDR3 sequence (DNA): TGTGCCACCAGCAGAGACACTTCTATAAGGGTGATAGCTTTCTTT. It is translated as CATSRDTSIRVIAFF.

The chain joins TRBV19 to TRBJ1-2; a weak D match, TRBD1 (5 bases). From germline, CDR1 is LNHDA and CDR2 SQIVND (reference sequence). With 7 bases removed from V and 0 bases from J, the gap between germline ends came to 9 bases. The length of the CDR3 is 13 residues. The CDR3 DNA sequence: TGTGCCAGTAAGGGGCCAGCTAACTATGGCTACACCTTC. It codes for CASKGPANYGYTF.

The gene calls are TRBV12-3 or TRBV12-4 and TRBJ2-5; the D gene could be TRBD1 or TRBD2 (5 bases each). The V end was cut by 4 bases, the J end by 8 bases, with 20 bases between. The CDR3 is 15 residues long. CDR3 sequence: CASSSPGPVGVTQYF. CDR3 bases: TGTGCCAGCAGTTCCCCCGGGCCGGTGGGGGTAACCCAGTACTTC.

This clonotype was picked up a small number of times. The rearrangement links TRBV19 to TRBJ2-2; 9 bases fit TRBD2. J was trimmed by 7 bases and V by 6 bases; bases with no gene match: 9. CDR1 is LNHDA and CDR2 is SQIVND in the germline V gene (reference sequence). This CDR3 spans 15 amino acids. CDR3: CASRTPGLAGGELFF. Here the CDR3 DNA reads TGTGCCAGTAGAACCCCGGGACTAGCTGGCGGGGAGCTGTTTTTT.

The J gene is TRBJ2-7, the V gene TRBV20-1, with TRBD1 matching 7 bases. Germline CDR1 reads DFQATT; CDR2 reads SNEGSKA (reference sequence). The CDR3 is made up of 13 amino acids. Losses at the gene ends were 3 bases for V and 5 bases for J; bases not matched to a gene: 7. This CDR3 is CSASRRTGDEQYF. The DNA of the CDR3 is TGCAGTGCTAGTCGTCGGACAGGTGACGAGCAGTACTTC.

V is TRBV7-9 and J is TRBJ1-3; possibly TRBD1 for D (5 bases). V gave up 0 bases and J gave up 0 bases, with 6 bases separating them. There are 15 residues in the CDR3. Germline V CDR1 and CDR2: SEHNR, FQNEAQ (reference sequence). CDR3 in amino acids: CASSLAQGSGNTIYF. The CDR3 DNA sequence: TGTGCCAGCAGCTTAGCCCAGGGCTCTGGAAACACCATATATTTT.

This sequence joins TRBV14 and TRBJ1-6; unclear D gene. The CDR3 covers 14 residues. Germline CDR1 reads SGHDN; CDR2 reads FVKESK. The V end lost 0 bases, the J end lost 9 bases, and 9 bases lay between the germline ends. The CDR3 loop reads CASSQDLRGSPLHF. CDR3 DNA: TGTGCCAGCAGCCAAGATCTAAGAGGTTCACCCCTCCACTTT.

The J gene is TRBJ1-5, the V gene TRBV12-3 or TRBV12-4; D unclear. The CDR3 consists of 13 residues. Between the trimmed V and J ends, which lost 6 bases and 2 bases, there was a span of 8 bases. CDR3: CASSLLGNQPQHF. The CDR3 DNA follows: TGTGCCAGCAGCCTCCTTGGCAATCAGCCCCAGCATTTT.

The chain has TRBV7-9 and TRBJ1-2; 8 bases match TRBD1. The CDR3 is 14 residues long. The V and J ends lost 2 bases and 6 bases, in that order; junction bases with no gene match: 5. Germline V gene data show CDR1 as SEHNR and CDR2 as FQNEAQ (reference sequence). Here the CDR3 DNA reads TGTGCCAGCAGCTTAACCGAGACAGGGGATGGCTACACCTTC. Protein sequence: CASSLTETGDGYTF.

J is TRBJ2-1 and V is TRBV19; 7 bases match TRBD1. Looked up from germline, CDR1 is LNHDA and CDR2 is SQIVND (reference sequence). The CDR3 consists of 13 residues. V shed 4 bases and J 9 bases; nucleotides not matched to a gene: 6. The CDR3 spells CASSTGQLREQFF. CDR3 coding DNA: TGTGCCAGTAGTACGGGACAGCTCCGTGAGCAGTTCTTC.

Note on this clonotype: An end of the junction does not agree with germline; a read error may underlie this. The CDR3 DNA reads as TGCGCTAGCAGCTTGTTAGGTGTGGAGGCTAACTATGGCTACACCTTC. Translation gives CASSLLGVEANYGYTF. V usage is TRBV5-1 and J usage is TRBJ1-2; no clear D gene. The CDR3 spans 16 residues. Per the germline V gene, CDR1 is SGHRS and CDR2 is YFSETQ. The full variable domain, rest sourced from reference TRBV5-1 and TRBJ1-2, is KAGVTQTPRYLIKTRGQQVTLSCSPISGHRSVSWYQQTPGQGLQFLFEYFSETQRNKGNFPGRFSGRQFSNSRSEMNVSTLELGDSALYLCASSLLGVEANYGYTFGSGTRLTVV.

The V and J genes are TRBV7-2 and TRBJ1-6; D unclear. The CDR3 contains 16 residues. CDR1 and CDR2 from the germline V gene are SGHTA and FQGNSA. V was trimmed by 1 base and J by 0 bases, leaving 7 bases between them. CDR3 in DNA: TGTGCCAGCAGCTTAGGAGGGAGCTCCTATAATTCACCCCTCCACTTT. Its translation is CASSLGGSSYNSPLHF.

This clonotype appeared a few times. This chain joins TRBV19 and TRBJ2-7, with 10 bases lining up with TRBD1. Germline V gene lookup returns CDR1 LNHDA and CDR2 SQIVND (reference sequence). The CDR3 contains 15 residues. J was trimmed by 2 bases and V by 5 bases; bases with no gene match: 6. The CDR3 nucleotides read TGTGCCAGTAGTCCGACAGGGGGCTTTACCTACGAGCAGTACTTC. It encodes CASSPTGGFTYEQYF. Full variable domain (missing parts from reference TRBV19 and TRBJ2-7): DGGITQSPKYLFRKEGQNVTLSCEQNLNHDAMYWYRQDPGQGLRLIYYSQIVNDFQKGDIAEGYSVSREKKESFPLTVTSAQKNPTAFYLCASSPTGGFTYEQYFGPGTRLTVT.

The chain couples TRBV20-1 to TRBJ1-5; D ambiguous. CDR3 length equals 16 residues. Germline-derived CDR1 and CDR2 are DFQATT and SNEGSKA (reference sequence). V dropped 5 bases and J dropped 1 base, with 18 bases sitting between them. Here the CDR3 DNA reads TGCAGTGCTCGGGCCGTTGGCATTTCGAGCAATCAGCCCCAGCATTTT. Translated, it gives CSARAVGISSNQPQHF.

The rearrangement uses TRBV7-2 and TRBJ1-1, with 10 bases aligning to TRBD1. This CDR3 is 16 amino acids long. Germline CDR1 reads SGHTA; CDR2 reads FQGNSA. J gave up 3 bases and V 2 bases, and 6 bases lay outside the gene matches. The CDR3 bases are TGTGCCAGCAGCTTAAGGGAGACAGGGGGCTACACTGAAGCTTTCTTT. As protein: CASSLRETGGYTEAFF.